This section outlines one T cell receptor beta chain sequence together with its context. What it binds is not known. This record comes from a study of healthy donors' naive CD4 and CD8 T cells. Whole-study findings and limits: A reported CD4+/CD8+ bias affected most V and J genes in naive cells. Positive CDR3 charge linked to CD4+ cells, negative to CD8+ cells.

A linear amplification protocol produced the TCR libraries from about 510 ng of total RNA. Original analysis: From a handful of healthy donors, almost 80,000 rearranged TCR alpha transcripts were sequenced. TCRdb itself ran the reads through MiXCR, one entry per CDR3 protein. The V and J calls and clone size are TCRdb's, not the authors'. The sample has roughly 200,000 distinct CDR3 sequences, under 85% seen once. Naive CD4+ cells were sorted as CD4+CD8-CD45RO-CD45RA+; naive CD8+ as CD8+CD4-CD45RA+CD27bright. Sequencing was done on a sample of naive CD4+ and CD8+ T cells sorted from blood, pooled from several donors. This TCR derives from a pool of human donors in good health; the sample pools cells from several healthy donors.

The CDR3 loop is CASSLFSFANTGELFF. Written as DNA, the CDR3 is TGTGCCAGCAGTTTATTTTCGTTCGCGAACACCGGGGAGCTGTTTTTT. The chain joins TRBV27 to TRBJ2-2; D unclear. Germline loops: CDR1 MNHEY, CDR2 SMNVEV (reference sequence). The CDR3 length is 16 residues. V gave up 1 base and J gave up 0 bases, with 9 bases separating them.